The rows below give T cell receptor beta chains drawn from one sample of a study of blood T cell repertoires in COVID-19. Some clones are missing from TCRdb's copy, which holds only in-frame ones; the method was immunoSEQ multiplex PCR. The repertoire has some 88,000 clones, roughly 87% of them found once; the top ten carry approximately 3.9%. The sequenced sample was peripheral blood. These receptors were obtained from a man between 60 and 75 years old with acute or convalescent COVID-19. Each CDR3 is given with its conserved first and last residue. The D gene is left open where the match is weak. Where a row states a size, it is once, few, many or the class of an expanded clone; other rows omit it.

j_gene	abundance	d_gene	v_gene	CDR3aa	CDR3nt
TRBJ2-6	-	-	TRBV2	CASSWSSGANVLTF	TGTGCCAGCAGTTGGAGCTCTGGGGCCAACGTCCTGACTTTC
TRBJ1-2	-	TRBD1	TRBV6-2/TRBV6-3	CASSSTGEGYTF	TGTGCCAGCAGTTCCACAGGGGAAGGCTACACCTTC
TRBJ2-1	-	-	TRBV21-1	CARPSGRYNEQFF	TGTGCCCGTCCTAGCGGGCGCTACAATGAGCAGTTCTTC
TRBJ1-3	-	-	TRBV7-8	CASSLAQGGNTIYF	TGTGCCAGCAGCTTAGCTCAGGGTGGAAACACCATATATTTT
TRBJ2-1	-	-	TRBV6-6	CASSPPRSPYNEQFF	TGTGCCAGCAGCCCCCCTCGGAGTCCCTACAATGAGCAGTTCTTC
TRBJ1-4	-	-	TRBV4-3	CASSQGWGGGATNEKLFF	TGCGCCAGCAGCCAAGGCTGGGGGGGCGGTGCAACTAATGAAAAACTGTTTTTT
TRBJ2-5	-	TRBD2	TRBV7-9	CASSPGTTGETQYF	TGTGCCAGCAGCCCGGGGACTACCGGGGAGACCCAGTACTTC
TRBJ1-6	-	TRBD1	TRBV6-6	CASSPQPGTGDSSYNSPLHF	TGTGCCAGCAGTCCTCAACCCGGGACAGGGGATAGCTCCTATAATTCACCCCTCCACTTT
TRBJ2-3	-	-	TRBV12-3/TRBV12-4	CASSFTADTQYF	TGTGCCAGCAGTTTCACGGCAGATACGCAGTATTTT
TRBJ1-2	-	TRBD1	TRBV7-9	CASSLGQGAAYGYTF	TGTGCCAGCAGCTTAGGGCAGGGGGCCGCCTATGGCTACACCTTC
TRBJ1-1	medium-sized	-	TRBV30	CAWRQGLNTEAFF	TGTGCCTGGAGACAGGGATTGAACACTGAAGCTTTCTTT
TRBJ2-5	-	TRBD2	TRBV18	CASSPDVRGGTETQYF	TGTGCCAGCTCGCCCGACGTTAGGGGAGGGACAGAGACCCAGTACTTC
TRBJ1-3	-	-	TRBV11-2	CASSLPRGTASSGNTIYF	TGTGCCAGCAGCCTCCCCCGTGGCACCGCTTCCTCTGGAAACACCATATATTTT
TRBJ2-5	-	TRBD1	TRBV7-9	CASSLAAQGGETQYF	TGTGCCAGCAGCTTAGCTGCACAGGGGGGAGAGACCCAGTACTTC
TRBJ2-5	-	TRBD2	TRBV5-1	CASSLAWTSGGTQYF	TGCGCCAGCAGCTTAGCCTGGACTAGCGGGGGGACCCAGTACTTC
TRBJ2-7	few	-	TRBV11-2	CASTTSGGSSYEQYF	TGTGCCAGCACCACCTCAGGGGGGAGCTCCTACGAGCAGTACTTC
TRBJ1-4	-	TRBD1	TRBV14	CASSQTGVATNEKLFF	TGTGCCAGCAGCCAAACAGGGGTAGCAACTAATGAAAAACTGTTTTTT
TRBJ1-2	-	-	TRBV15	CATSRDLGADYGYTF	TGTGCCACCAGCAGAGATCTAGGAGCCGACTATGGCTACACCTTC
TRBJ2-1	-	-	TRBV14	CASSQDWRPEGQRNEQFF	TGTGCCAGCAGCCAAGATTGGAGGCCGGAGGGCCAGAGGAATGAGCAGTTCTTC
TRBJ1-4	once	TRBD1	TRBV6-5	CASSTGGTNEKLFF	TGTGCCAGCAGCACAGGGGGAACTAATGAAAAACTGTTTTTT
TRBJ2-7	-	TRBD2	TRBV19	CASSIWVAGVNEQYF	TGTGCCAGTAGTATTTGGGTAGCGGGAGTCAACGAGCAGTACTTC
TRBJ2-7	-	TRBD2	TRBV4-1	CASSQASGTRLYEQYF	TGCGCCAGCAGCCAAGCCTCCGGGACTAGGCTGTACGAGCAGTACTTC
TRBJ1-5	-	TRBD1	TRBV20-1	CSASRSGTGDQPQHF	TGCAGTGCTAGTAGATCCGGGACAGGAGACCAGCCCCAGCATTTT
TRBJ2-7	-	-	TRBV2	CASSWDTSYEQYF	TGTGCCAGCAGTTGGGACACCTCCTACGAGCAGTACTTC
TRBJ1-5	-	-	TRBV6-5	CASRNTNQPQHF	TGTGCCAGCAGGAACACCAATCAGCCCCAGCATTTT